One T cell receptor (beta chain) is described in this entry. Its matching antigen is unknown. This sample was included in a study of T-cell reconstitution after alpha-beta-depleted transplantation in children. The CDR3 loop spans 13 amino acids. Germline lookup yields CDR1 LNHNV and CDR2 YYDKDF (reference sequence). Trimming left V 3 bases short and J 3 bases short, with 8 bases between. For TCRbeta, the library was prepared with unique molecular identifiers. TCRdb re-called the PCR reads with MiXCR, one entry per CDR3 protein. This repertoire shows around 490,000 distinct CDR3 sequences, about an eighth found once; its top ten account for around 15%. Study conclusions and caveats: Some patients' high day-60 TCRbeta diversity was attributed to recipient cells surviving conditioning. At around two months after transplant, the alpha-beta T cells were reportedly derived from several hundred expanded clones that came from non-depleted graft cells.

This TCR was sampled from a female patient aged 2 to 10 who had a stem cell transplant for aplastic anemia, so the T cells may come from the graft donor. The specimen comprised PBMCs, mostly from graft donor cells, sampled 180 days after TCRalphabeta/CD19-depleted stem cell transplant. J is TRBJ1-2 and V is TRBV15; D uncertain. This CDR3 reads CATSSLLYYGYTF. The CDR3 DNA reads as TGTGCCACCAGCAGCTTACTGTACTATGGCTACACCTTC. Combining the CDR3 with reference TRBV15 and TRBJ1-2 gives the whole variable domain DAMVIQNPRYQVTQFGKPVTLSCSQTLNHNVMYWYQQKSSQAPKLLFHYYDKDFNNEADTPDNFQSRRPNTSFCFLDIRSPGLGDTAMYLCATSSLLYYGYTFGSGTRLTVV.